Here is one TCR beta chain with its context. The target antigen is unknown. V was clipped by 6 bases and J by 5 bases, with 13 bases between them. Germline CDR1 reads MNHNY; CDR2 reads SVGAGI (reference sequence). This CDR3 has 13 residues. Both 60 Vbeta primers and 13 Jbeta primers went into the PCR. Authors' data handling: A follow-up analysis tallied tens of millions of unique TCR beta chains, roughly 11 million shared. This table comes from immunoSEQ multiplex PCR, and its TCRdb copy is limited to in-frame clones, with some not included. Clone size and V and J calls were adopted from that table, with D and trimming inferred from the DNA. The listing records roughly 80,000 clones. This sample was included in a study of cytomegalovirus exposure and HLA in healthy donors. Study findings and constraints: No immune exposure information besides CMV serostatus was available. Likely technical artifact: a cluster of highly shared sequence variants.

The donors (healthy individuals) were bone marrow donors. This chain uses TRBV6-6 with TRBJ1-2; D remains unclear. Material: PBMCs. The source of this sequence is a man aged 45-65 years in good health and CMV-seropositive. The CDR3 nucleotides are TGTGCCAGCAGGGACTCTGAGGTGTATGGCTACACCTTC. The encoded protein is CASRDSEVYGYTF.